Listed below are T cell receptor beta chains from one sample, sequenced in a study of CD8 T cells in ankylosing spondylitis. Via MiXCR, TCRdb re-called the 5' RACE reads, giving one row per CDR3 protein. The sample has some 120,000 distinct CDR3 sequences, approximately 14% seen once; the top ten hold under 3%. The source material was blood, either unsorted or a sorted T cell fraction (not recorded which). The source of these receptors is a female donor with ankylosing spondylitis or in good health (not recorded which). The CDR3 runs from the conserved cysteine through the conserved F or W. Each record gives: clone size, V gene, J gene, CDR3 length, D gene, CDR3 protein, CDR3 DNA. The D gene is left open where the match is weak. Expanded clones are given a class, and other clones once, few, many or no size at all.

clone size: many
V gene: TRBV20-1
J gene: TRBJ2-4
CDR3 length: 13
D gene: TRBD2
CDR3 protein: CSARKLTSGGVDF
CDR3 DNA: TGCAGTGCCAGAAAGTTGACTAGCGGGGGCGTAGACTTC

clone size: -
V gene: TRBV10-3
J gene: TRBJ2-6
CDR3 length: 13
D gene: -
CDR3 protein: CAIRDSGANGLTF
CDR3 DNA: TGTGCCATCAGAGACTCTGGGGCCAACGGCCTGACTTTC

clone size: -
V gene: TRBV25-1
J gene: TRBJ1-1
CDR3 length: 15
D gene: TRBD1
CDR3 protein: CASSESGTGGTEAFF
CDR3 DNA: TGTGCCAGCAGTGAGTCCGGGACAGGGGGCACTGAAGCTTTCTTT

clone size: -
V gene: TRBV11-2
J gene: TRBJ2-2
CDR3 length: 14
D gene: -
CDR3 protein: CASSSQGVSGELFF
CDR3 DNA: TGTGCCAGCAGCTCCCAGGGTGTTTCCGGGGAGCTGTTTTTT

clone size: -
V gene: TRBV5-6
J gene: TRBJ2-2
CDR3 length: 14
D gene: -
CDR3 protein: CASSPRGLVGELFF
CDR3 DNA: TGTGCCAGCAGCCCGAGGGGGTTAGTCGGGGAGCTGTTTTTT

clone size: -
V gene: TRBV2
J gene: TRBJ2-5
CDR3 length: 15
D gene: TRBD2
CDR3 protein: CASSGNSGGAETQYF
CDR3 DNA: TGTGCCAGCAGTGGTAATAGCGGGGGGGCCGAGACCCAGTACTTC

clone size: few
V gene: TRBV15
J gene: TRBJ2-1
CDR3 length: 15
D gene: TRBD2
CDR3 protein: CATSRDVGLAGKQFF
CDR3 DNA: TGTGCCACCAGCAGAGATGTGGGACTAGCGGGGAAGCAGTTCTTC

clone size: few
V gene: TRBV20-1
J gene: TRBJ1-5
CDR3 length: 14
D gene: -
CDR3 protein: CSARTNYLNQPQHF
CDR3 DNA: TGCAGTGCTAGAACGAATTACCTCAATCAGCCCCAGCATTTT

clone size: -
V gene: TRBV5-1
J gene: TRBJ2-7
CDR3 length: 17
D gene: -
CDR3 protein: CASSLPTDRPIGEEQYF
CDR3 DNA: TGCGCCAGCAGCTTGCCAACGGACAGACCAATAGGCGAGGAGCAGTACTTC

clone size: once
V gene: TRBV19
J gene: TRBJ2-2
CDR3 length: 10
D gene: -
CDR3 protein: CASRAGELFF
CDR3 DNA: TGTGCCAGTAGGGCCGGGGAGCTGTTTTTT

clone size: many
V gene: TRBV7-3
J gene: TRBJ2-1
CDR3 length: 14
D gene: -
CDR3 protein: CASSLDLTANEQFF
CDR3 DNA: TGTGCCAGCAGCTTAGACCTAACAGCCAATGAGCAGTTCTTC

clone size: few
V gene: TRBV5-1
J gene: TRBJ2-1
CDR3 length: 15
D gene: TRBD2
CDR3 protein: CASSLAGSWYNEQFF
CDR3 DNA: TGCGCCAGCAGCTTAGCGGGGAGTTGGTACAATGAGCAGTTCTTC

clone size: many
V gene: TRBV7-3
J gene: TRBJ2-1
CDR3 length: 15
D gene: TRBD2
CDR3 protein: CASSAGLAENNEQFF
CDR3 DNA: TGTGCCAGCAGCGCGGGACTAGCGGAAAACAATGAGCAGTTCTTC

clone size: many
V gene: TRBV29-1
J gene: TRBJ1-1
CDR3 length: 14
D gene: -
CDR3 protein: CTVTHSFMNTEAFF
CDR3 DNA: TGCACCGTCACCCACAGCTTCATGAACACTGAAGCTTTCTTT

clone size: -
V gene: TRBV5-6
J gene: TRBJ2-1
CDR3 length: 17
D gene: -
CDR3 protein: CASTHSTGSGRYNEQFF
CDR3 DNA: TGTGCCAGCACCCACTCGACAGGCTCAGGGCGCTACAATGAGCAGTTCTTC

clone size: many
V gene: TRBV20-1
J gene: TRBJ2-2
CDR3 length: 15
D gene: -
CDR3 protein: CSAPGTLGLNGELFF
CDR3 DNA: TGCAGTGCTCCCGGGACGCTCGGTTTAAACGGGGAGCTGTTTTTT

clone size: many
V gene: TRBV4-1
J gene: TRBJ2-1
CDR3 length: 17
D gene: -
CDR3 protein: CASSQDGPATLLNEQFF
CDR3 DNA: TGCGCCAGCAGCCAAGATGGCCCGGCTACCTTACTCAATGAGCAGTTCTTC

clone size: many
V gene: TRBV28
J gene: TRBJ2-3
CDR3 length: 15
D gene: -
CDR3 protein: CASSPPGIGTDTQYF
CDR3 DNA: TGTGCCAGCAGCCCCCCCGGGATAGGCACAGATACGCAGTATTTT

clone size: -
V gene: TRBV2
J gene: TRBJ2-1
CDR3 length: 14
D gene: -
CDR3 protein: CASLLGSHGAEQFF
CDR3 DNA: TGTGCCAGCCTCCTAGGGTCTCATGGGGCTGAGCAGTTCTTC

clone size: -
V gene: TRBV20-1
J gene: TRBJ2-7
CDR3 length: 15
D gene: TRBD2
CDR3 protein: CSARAVAGGQNEQYF
CDR3 DNA: TGCAGTGCTAGAGCCGTAGCGGGGGGGCAGAACGAGCAGTACTTC

clone size: many
V gene: TRBV20-1
J gene: TRBJ2-3
CDR3 length: 16
D gene: TRBD2
CDR3 protein: CSASKPTSGYTDTQYF
CDR3 DNA: TGCAGTGCTTCTAAACCGACTAGCGGATACACAGATACGCAGTATTTT

clone size: -
V gene: TRBV7-9
J gene: TRBJ2-1
CDR3 length: 15
D gene: -
CDR3 protein: CASSLERLAVHEQFF
CDR3 DNA: TGTGCCAGCAGCTTAGAACGATTAGCCGTGCATGAGCAGTTCTTC

clone size: many
V gene: TRBV5-1
J gene: TRBJ2-1
CDR3 length: 15
D gene: TRBD2
CDR3 protein: CASSLGTSVYNEQFF
CDR3 DNA: TGCGCCAGCAGCTTGGGGACTAGCGTTTACAATGAGCAGTTCTTC

clone size: -
V gene: TRBV7-2
J gene: TRBJ1-2
CDR3 length: 15
D gene: -
CDR3 protein: CASSFNTRAGYGYTF
CDR3 DNA: TGTGCCAGCAGTTTTAACACCAGGGCCGGCTATGGCTACACCTTC

clone size: -
V gene: TRBV5-1
J gene: TRBJ2-5
CDR3 length: 11
D gene: -
CDR3 protein: CASGVDGTQYF
CDR3 DNA: TGCGCCAGCGGGGTCGATGGGACCCAGTACTTC

clone size: few
V gene: TRBV12-3/TRBV12-4
J gene: TRBJ2-3
CDR3 length: 11
D gene: -
CDR3 protein: CASSSGYTQYF
CDR3 DNA: TGTGCCAGCAGTTCTGGGTATACGCAGTATTTT

clone size: many
V gene: TRBV6-6
J gene: TRBJ2-3
CDR3 length: 13
D gene: -
CDR3 protein: CASRQGSTDTQYF
CDR3 DNA: TGTGCCAGCAGGCAGGGGAGCACAGATACGCAGTATTTT

clone size: many
V gene: TRBV20-1
J gene: TRBJ2-3
CDR3 length: 15
D gene: TRBD2
CDR3 protein: CSARIRGGPTDTQYF
CDR3 DNA: TGCAGTGCTAGAATCCGCGGGGGACCCACAGATACGCAGTATTTT

clone size: -
V gene: TRBV29-1
J gene: TRBJ1-3
CDR3 length: 15
D gene: -
CDR3 protein: CSARRGQGSGNTIYF
CDR3 DNA: TGCAGCGCTCGGAGGGGCCAGGGCTCTGGAAACACCATATATTTT

clone size: few
V gene: TRBV7-8
J gene: TRBJ2-5
CDR3 length: 15
D gene: -
CDR3 protein: CASSSDQGSKETQYF
CDR3 DNA: TGTGCCAGCAGCTCCGATCAGGGATCTAAGGAGACCCAGTACTTC

clone size: few
V gene: TRBV5-5
J gene: TRBJ2-1
CDR3 length: 14
D gene: -
CDR3 protein: CASSLLDSYNEQFF
CDR3 DNA: TGTGCCAGCAGCTTATTAGACAGCTACAATGAGCAGTTCTTC

clone size: few
V gene: TRBV7-2
J gene: TRBJ2-7
CDR3 length: 15
D gene: TRBD2
CDR3 protein: CASSWRLAGAYEQYF
CDR3 DNA: TGTGCCAGCAGCTGGAGACTAGCGGGAGCCTACGAGCAGTACTTC

clone size: many
V gene: TRBV7-2
J gene: TRBJ1-3
CDR3 length: 12
D gene: -
CDR3 protein: CASSVAGNTIYF
CDR3 DNA: TGTGCCAGCAGCGTCGCGGGAAACACCATATATTTT

clone size: -
V gene: TRBV20-1
J gene: TRBJ1-2
CDR3 length: 10
D gene: -
CDR3 protein: CSAREYGYTF
CDR3 DNA: TGCAGTGCTAGAGAGTATGGCTACACCTTC

clone size: many
V gene: TRBV6-1
J gene: TRBJ1-5
CDR3 length: 14
D gene: TRBD1
CDR3 protein: CASSPGQVRQPQHF
CDR3 DNA: TGTGCCAGCAGTCCGGGACAGGTCCGACAGCCCCAGCATTTT

clone size: few
V gene: TRBV3-1
J gene: TRBJ2-7
CDR3 length: 16
D gene: TRBD2
CDR3 protein: CASSQDGLASSYEQYF
CDR3 DNA: TGTGCCAGCAGCCAAGACGGACTAGCGAGCTCCTACGAGCAGTACTTC

clone size: many
V gene: TRBV6-5
J gene: TRBJ1-1
CDR3 length: 13
D gene: -
CDR3 protein: CASSLEGSTEAFF
CDR3 DNA: TGTGCCAGCAGTTTAGAAGGGTCCACTGAAGCTTTCTTT

clone size: many
V gene: TRBV29-1
J gene: TRBJ1-1
CDR3 length: 12
D gene: -
CDR3 protein: CSGRALGTEAFF
CDR3 DNA: TGCAGCGGGCGGGCGCTTGGCACTGAAGCTTTCTTT

clone size: medium-sized
V gene: TRBV12-3/TRBV12-4
J gene: TRBJ2-1
CDR3 length: 16
D gene: -
CDR3 protein: CASRSLDFSSYNEQFF
CDR3 DNA: TGTGCCAGCAGATCACTGGACTTCAGCTCCTACAATGAGCAGTTCTTC

clone size: few
V gene: TRBV5-1
J gene: TRBJ1-2
CDR3 length: 13
D gene: -
CDR3 protein: CASSPREDRGYTF
CDR3 DNA: TGCGCCAGCAGCCCGAGAGAAGATCGAGGCTACACCTTC

clone size: few
V gene: TRBV6-1
J gene: TRBJ2-7
CDR3 length: 11
D gene: -
CDR3 protein: CASSGVADPYF
CDR3 DNA: TGTGCCAGCAGTGGAGTGGCAGACCCGTACTTC

clone size: many
V gene: TRBV10-3
J gene: TRBJ2-5
CDR3 length: 14
D gene: TRBD1
CDR3 protein: CAISDGTGRETQYF
CDR3 DNA: TGTGCCATCAGTGATGGGACAGGGAGGGAGACCCAGTACTTC

clone size: few
V gene: TRBV6-5
J gene: TRBJ1-2
CDR3 length: 16
D gene: TRBD1
CDR3 protein: CASSFHNRGPGYGYTF
CDR3 DNA: TGTGCCAGCAGTTTCCATAACAGGGGACCCGGCTATGGCTACACCTTC

clone size: few
V gene: TRBV19
J gene: TRBJ2-2
CDR3 length: 14
D gene: -
CDR3 protein: CASSSPHTGGELFF
CDR3 DNA: TGTGCCAGTAGTTCCCCCCACACGGGCGGGGAGCTGTTTTTT

clone size: many
V gene: TRBV25-1
J gene: TRBJ2-1
CDR3 length: 16
D gene: TRBD2
CDR3 protein: CASSALAGGLYNEQFF
CDR3 DNA: TGTGCCAGCAGTGCTCTAGCGGGGGGACTATACAATGAGCAGTTCTTC

clone size: many
V gene: TRBV6-1
J gene: TRBJ2-1
CDR3 length: 14
D gene: -
CDR3 protein: CASRMDGTYNEQFF
CDR3 DNA: TGTGCCAGCAGAATGGATGGCACCTACAATGAGCAGTTCTTC

clone size: -
V gene: TRBV5-1
J gene: TRBJ2-1
CDR3 length: 14
D gene: TRBD1
CDR3 protein: CASSQDRAGNEQFF
CDR3 DNA: TGCGCCAGCAGCCAGGACAGGGCGGGGAATGAGCAGTTCTTC

clone size: few
V gene: TRBV12-3/TRBV12-4
J gene: TRBJ2-7
CDR3 length: 12
D gene: -
CDR3 protein: CASSSTAGEQYF
CDR3 DNA: TGTGCCAGCAGCTCTACGGCCGGGGAGCAGTACTTC

clone size: many
V gene: TRBV7-6
J gene: TRBJ1-5
CDR3 length: 14
D gene: -
CDR3 protein: CASSLGVGGQPQHF
CDR3 DNA: TGTGCCAGCAGCTTGGGCGTCGGCGGTCAGCCCCAGCATTTT

clone size: many
V gene: TRBV12-3/TRBV12-4
J gene: TRBJ2-7
CDR3 length: 16
D gene: -
CDR3 protein: CASRLKWALDLFEQYF
CDR3 DNA: TGTGCCAGCAGACTCAAATGGGCATTGGACCTGTTTGAGCAGTACTTC

clone size: -
V gene: TRBV30
J gene: TRBJ2-1
CDR3 length: 11
D gene: -
CDR3 protein: CAWGDYNEQFF
CDR3 DNA: TGTGCCTGGGGGGACTACAATGAGCAGTTCTTC

clone size: many
V gene: TRBV5-1
J gene: TRBJ1-4
CDR3 length: 16
D gene: TRBD1
CDR3 protein: CASTTGQGAGGEKLFF
CDR3 DNA: TGCGCCAGCACCACGGGACAGGGGGCCGGTGGTGAAAAACTGTTTTTT

clone size: -
V gene: TRBV20-1
J gene: TRBJ1-2
CDR3 length: 12
D gene: TRBD1
CDR3 protein: CSTSDRGVGYTF
CDR3 DNA: TGCAGTACTAGCGACAGGGGGGTTGGCTACACCTTC

clone size: -
V gene: TRBV25-1
J gene: TRBJ1-5
CDR3 length: 15
D gene: -
CDR3 protein: CASSDSGAGNQPQHF
CDR3 DNA: TGTGCCAGCAGTGATTCTGGGGCCGGCAATCAGCCCCAGCATTTT